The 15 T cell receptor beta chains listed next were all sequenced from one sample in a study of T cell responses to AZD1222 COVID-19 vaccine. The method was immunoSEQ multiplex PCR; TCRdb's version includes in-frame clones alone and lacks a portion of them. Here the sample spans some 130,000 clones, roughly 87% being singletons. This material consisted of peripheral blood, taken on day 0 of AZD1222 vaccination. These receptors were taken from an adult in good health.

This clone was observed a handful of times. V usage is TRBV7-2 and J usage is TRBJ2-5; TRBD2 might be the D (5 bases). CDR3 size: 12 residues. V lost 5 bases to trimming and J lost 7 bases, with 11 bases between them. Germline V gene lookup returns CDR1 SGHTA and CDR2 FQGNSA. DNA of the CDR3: TGTGCCAGCAGCCCGGATAGCGTGACCCAGTACTTC. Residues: CASSPDSVTQYF.

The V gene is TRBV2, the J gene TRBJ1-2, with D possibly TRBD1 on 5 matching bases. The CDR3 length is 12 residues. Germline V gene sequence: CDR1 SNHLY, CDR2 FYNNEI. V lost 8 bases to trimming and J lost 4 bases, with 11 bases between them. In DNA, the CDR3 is TGTGCCAGCCAACCGGGGGTCTATGGCTACACCTTC. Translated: CASQPGVYGYTF.

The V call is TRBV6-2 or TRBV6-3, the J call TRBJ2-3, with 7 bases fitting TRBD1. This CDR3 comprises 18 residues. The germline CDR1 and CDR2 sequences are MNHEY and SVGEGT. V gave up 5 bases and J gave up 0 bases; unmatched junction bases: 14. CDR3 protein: CASSLLGSTGVSTDTQYF. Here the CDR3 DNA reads TGTGCCAGCAGTCTTTTAGGGAGTACAGGGGTGAGCACAGATACGCAGTATTTT.

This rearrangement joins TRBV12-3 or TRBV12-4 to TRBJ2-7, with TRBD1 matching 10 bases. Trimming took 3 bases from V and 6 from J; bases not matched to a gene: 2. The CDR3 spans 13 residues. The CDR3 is CASSFRTGGEQYF. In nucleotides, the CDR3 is TGTGCCAGCAGTTTCCGGACAGGGGGCGAGCAGTACTTC.

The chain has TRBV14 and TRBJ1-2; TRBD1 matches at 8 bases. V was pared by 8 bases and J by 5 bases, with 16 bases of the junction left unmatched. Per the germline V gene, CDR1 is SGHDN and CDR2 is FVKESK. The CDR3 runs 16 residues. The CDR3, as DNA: TGTGCCAGCGGATCCGGGACAGGACACCCAGCATATGGCTACACCTTC. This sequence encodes CASGSGTGHPAYGYTF. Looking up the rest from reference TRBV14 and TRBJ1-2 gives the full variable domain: EAGVTQFPSHSVIEKGQTVTLRCDPISGHDNLYWYRRVMGKEIKFLLHFVKESKQDESGMPNNRFLAERTGGTYSTLKVQPAELEDSGVYFCASGSGTGHPAYGYTFGSGTRLTVV.

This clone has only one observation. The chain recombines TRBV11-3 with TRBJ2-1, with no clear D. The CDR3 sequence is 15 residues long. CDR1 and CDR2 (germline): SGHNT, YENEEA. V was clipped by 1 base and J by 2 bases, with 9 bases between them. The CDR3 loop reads CASSLGGNAYNEQFF. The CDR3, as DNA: TGTGCCAGCAGCTTAGGGGGAAACGCCTACAATGAGCAGTTCTTC. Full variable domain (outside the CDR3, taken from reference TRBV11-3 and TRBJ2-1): EAGVVQSPRYKIIEKKQPVAFWCNPISGHNTLYWYLQNLGQGPELLIRYENEEAVDDSQLPKDRFSAERLKGVDSTLKIQPAELGDSAVYLCASSLGGNAYNEQFFGPGTRLTVL.

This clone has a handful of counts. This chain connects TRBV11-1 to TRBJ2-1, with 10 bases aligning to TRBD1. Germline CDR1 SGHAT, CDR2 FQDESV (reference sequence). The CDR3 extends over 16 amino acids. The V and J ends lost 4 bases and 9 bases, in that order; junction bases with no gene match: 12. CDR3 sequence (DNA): TGTGCCAGCAGCTCCCGACAGGGGGCGCGGTATTCTGAGCAGTTCTTC. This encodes CASSSRQGARYSEQFF.

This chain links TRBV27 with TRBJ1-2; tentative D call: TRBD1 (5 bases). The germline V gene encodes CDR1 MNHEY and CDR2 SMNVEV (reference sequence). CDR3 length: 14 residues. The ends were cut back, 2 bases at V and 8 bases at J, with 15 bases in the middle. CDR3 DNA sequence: TGTGCCAGCAGTTTAAATCCAGGGTATCGGGGCTACACCTTC. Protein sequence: CASSLNPGYRGYTF.

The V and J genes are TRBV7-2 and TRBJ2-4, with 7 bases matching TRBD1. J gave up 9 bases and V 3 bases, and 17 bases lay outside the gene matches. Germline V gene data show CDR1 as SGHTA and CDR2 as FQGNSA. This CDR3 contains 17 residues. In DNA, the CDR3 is TGTGCCAGCAGCTTTGGACAGGCCGCATATAACCGGGGCATTCAGTACTTC. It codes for CASSFGQAAYNRGIQYF.

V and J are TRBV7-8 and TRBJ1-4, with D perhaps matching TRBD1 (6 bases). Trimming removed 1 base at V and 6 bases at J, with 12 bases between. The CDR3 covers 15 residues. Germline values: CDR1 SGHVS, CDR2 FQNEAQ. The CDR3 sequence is CASSLDQGPYEKLFF. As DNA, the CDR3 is TGTGCCAGCAGCTTAGATCAGGGGCCCTATGAAAAACTGTTTTTT.

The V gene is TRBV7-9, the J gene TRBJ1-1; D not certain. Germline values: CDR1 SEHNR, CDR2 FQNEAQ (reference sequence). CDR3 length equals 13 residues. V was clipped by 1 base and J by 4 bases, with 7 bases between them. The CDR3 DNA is TGTGCCAGCAGCTTAGTTCATGGCACTGAAGCTTTCTTT. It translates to CASSLVHGTEAFF.

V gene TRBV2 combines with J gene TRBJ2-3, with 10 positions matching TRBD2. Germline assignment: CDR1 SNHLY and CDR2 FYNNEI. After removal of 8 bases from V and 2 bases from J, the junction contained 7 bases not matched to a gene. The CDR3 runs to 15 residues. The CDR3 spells CASWSSGGLTDTQYF. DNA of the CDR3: TGTGCCAGCTGGTCTAGCGGGGGACTCACAGATACGCAGTATTTT.

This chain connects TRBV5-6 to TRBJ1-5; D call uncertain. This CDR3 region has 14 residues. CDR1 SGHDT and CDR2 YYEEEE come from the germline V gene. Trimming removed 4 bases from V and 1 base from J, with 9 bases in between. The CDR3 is CASSTGRSNQPQHF. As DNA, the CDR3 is TGTGCCAGCAGCACCGGACGGAGCAATCAGCCCCAGCATTTT. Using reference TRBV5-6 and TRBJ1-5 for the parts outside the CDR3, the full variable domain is DAGVTQSPTHLIKTRGQQVTLRCSPKSGHDTVSWYQQALGQGPQFIFQYYEEEERQRGNFPDRFSGHQFPNYSSELNVNALLLGDSALYLCASSTGRSNQPQHFGDGTRLSIL.

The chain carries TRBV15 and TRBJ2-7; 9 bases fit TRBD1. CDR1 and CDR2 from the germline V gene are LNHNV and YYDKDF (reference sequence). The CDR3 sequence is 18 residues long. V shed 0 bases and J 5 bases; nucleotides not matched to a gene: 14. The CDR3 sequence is CATSRDQIQGAVINEQYF. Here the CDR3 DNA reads TGTGCCACCAGCAGAGATCAAATACAGGGGGCGGTTATAAACGAGCAGTACTTC.

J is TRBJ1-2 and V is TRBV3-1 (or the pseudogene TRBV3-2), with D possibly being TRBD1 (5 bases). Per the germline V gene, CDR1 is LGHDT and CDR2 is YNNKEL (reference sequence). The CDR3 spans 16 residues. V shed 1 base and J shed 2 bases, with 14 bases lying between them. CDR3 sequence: CASSQVGAATNYGYTF. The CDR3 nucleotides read TGTGCCAGCAGCCAAGTAGGGGCCGCAACCAACTATGGCTACACCTTC.